A selection of T cell receptor beta chains follows, all from one sample in a study of cytomegalovirus exposure and HLA in healthy donors. Produced via immunoSEQ multiplex PCR; TCRdb's table is partial and in-frame only. The table lists 200,000 to 300,000 clones, around nine tenths of them singletons, with less than 3% in the top ten. Sample: PBMCs. The receptors here all came from a man aged 18 to 35 in good health and CMV-seronegative. Both conserved end residues are part of each CDR3. The D gene is left open where the match is weak. Clone size, where shown, is once, few, many, or a class for clones that have expanded.

V gene	D gene	J gene	clone size	CDR3 length	CDR3 DNA	CDR3 protein
TRBV9	.	TRBJ1-2	.	12	TGTGCCAGCAGCCCCCAGACAGGTACCTACACCTTC	CASSPQTGTYTF
TRBV13	TRBD1	TRBJ1-6	.	14	TGTGCCAGCAGCTTGGGGACAGGGAATTCACCCCTCCACTTT	CASSLGTGNSPLHF
TRBV4-1	.	TRBJ2-7	.	16	TGCGCCAGCAGCCACGCCGTGGACACCCGCTCCTACGAGCAGTACTTC	CASSHAVDTRSYEQYF
TRBV10-3	TRBD1	TRBJ1-2	.	15	TGTGCCATCAGTGGGGACTCGACAGGGCCTGGTGGCTACACCTTC	CAISGDSTGPGGYTF
TRBV6-6	TRBD1	TRBJ1-4	.	13	TGTGCCAGCAGGACAGGGGTCGGCGAAAAACTGTTTTTT	CASRTGVGEKLFF
TRBV7-2	.	TRBJ2-3	.	14	TGTGCCAGCAGCCGGCGGGGCCCCACAGATACGCAGTATTTT	CASSRRGPTDTQYF
TRBV4-3	.	TRBJ1-5	.	14	TGCGCCAGCAGCCAGACCAGGGGCAATCAGCCCCAGCATTTT	CASSQTRGNQPQHF
TRBV6-5	.	TRBJ2-2	.	15	TGTGCCAGCAGTTACGGCGGGACCCCCTACGCGGAGCTGTTTTTT	CASSYGGTPYAELFF
TRBV25-1	.	TRBJ1-1	.	11	TGTGCCAGCAGTGAGCGGGACGTCAACTTCTTT	CASSERDVNFF
TRBV5-3	.	TRBJ1-2	once	13	TGTGCCAGAACCGCTACAGGCGACTATGGCTACACCTTC	CARTATGDYGYTF
TRBV28	TRBD2	TRBJ2-7	.	14	TGTGCCAGCAGCCTAGCGGGGGGTACCTACGAGCAGTACTTC	CASSLAGGTYEQYF
TRBV18	TRBD2	TRBJ2-1	.	15	TGTGCCAGCTCAAGGGAGAGCGGGAGTAGCGGTGAGCAGTTCTTC	CASSRESGSSGEQFF
TRBV6-1	TRBD1	TRBJ2-7	.	12	TGTGCCAGCAGTGAAGGGCAGGACAGGTTCTTCTTC	CASSEGQDRFFF
TRBV9	.	TRBJ1-2	few	15	TGTGCCAGCAGCCCAGGGGCAGGGCCTAACTATGGCTACACCTTC	CASSPGAGPNYGYTF
TRBV6-5	.	TRBJ2-1	.	16	TGTGCCAGCAGTTACTCGTTCGGCGGAGTCAACAATGAGCAGTTCTTC	CASSYSFGGVNNEQFF
TRBV4-3	TRBD2	TRBJ2-5	.	18	TGCGCCAGCAGCCCAAGCGTGGCTAGCGGGCCTCCAGGCGAGACCCAGTACTTC	CASSPSVASGPPGETQYF
TRBV28	TRBD1	TRBJ2-7	.	14	TGTGCCAGCAGGCCGGGACAGGACTACTACGAGCAGTACTTC	CASRPGQDYYEQYF
TRBV7-9	TRBD2	TRBJ2-1	.	16	TGTGCCAGCAGCTTCCCGACTAGCGGGTCGCGGAATGAGCAGTTCTTC	CASSFPTSGSRNEQFF
TRBV27	.	TRBJ2-7	few	13	TGTGCCAGCAGTTTCACTCAACTAGCCGAGCAGTACTTC	CASSFTQLAEQYF
TRBV27	.	TRBJ2-7	.	15	TGTGCCAGCAGCTACAGTAGTAGTAGGCAATACGAGCAGTACTTC	CASSYSSSRQYEQYF
TRBV7-3	.	TRBJ2-2	few	15	TGTGCCAGCAGCCAGGCCCGGGGTGGTACCGGGGAGCTGTTTTTT	CASSQARGGTGELFF
TRBV11-3	TRBD2	TRBJ2-1	.	17	TGTGCCAGCAGCCCCGGAGGGTGGCGGGAGGGATCCGATGAGCAGTTCTTC	CASSPGGWREGSDEQFF
TRBV6-4	.	TRBJ1-5	.	16	TGTGCCAGCAGTGACCTGAAGGGGAAATGCAATCAGCCCCAGCATTTT	CASSDLKGKCNQPQHF
TRBV6-6	TRBD2	TRBJ2-2	few	15	TGTGCCAGCAGGACAGCGGGGGGACTCACCGGGGAGCTGTTTTTT	CASRTAGGLTGELFF
TRBV9	TRBD2	TRBJ2-3	once	16	TGTGCCAGCAGCGCGACTAGCGGGAGTTTGGCAGATACGCAGTATTTT	CASSATSGSLADTQYF
TRBV9	TRBD1	TRBJ1-2	.	19	TGTGCCAGCAGCGTAGGGTCCGTTCGGACAGGGGCCCCCGGATATGGCTACACCTTC	CASSVGSVRTGAPGYGYTF
TRBV6-5	.	TRBJ2-3	.	13	TGTGCCAGCACGGACCCTGGGAGAGATACGCAGTATTTT	CASTDPGRDTQYF
TRBV7-9	TRBD2	TRBJ2-5	.	15	TGTGCCAGCAGCTTAGGGGGAGCGGGAGTGGAGACCCAGTACTTC	CASSLGGAGVETQYF
TRBV10-3	.	TRBJ2-1	.	14	TGTGCCACCGGGGGGCCGGGGGACTACAATGAGCAGTTCTTC	CATGGPGDYNEQFF
TRBV21-1	.	TRBJ2-1	.	11	TGTGCCAGGAGGAGGGTTAGTGAGCAGTTCTTC	CARRRVSEQFF
TRBV7-9	.	TRBJ2-1	once	14	TGTGCCAGCAGCTCCTCCGGGGCCTACAATGAGCAGTTCTTC	CASSSSGAYNEQFF
TRBV28	TRBD2	TRBJ2-3	.	19	TGTGCCAGCAGTCCACTAGCGGGAGGGGCCTTTGCTAGCACAGATACGCAGTATTTT	CASSPLAGGAFASTDTQYF
TRBV5-6	TRBD2	TRBJ2-1	.	19	TGTGCCAGCAGCTCCATGGCGGCTAGCGGGAGGATCTCCTACAATGAGCAGTTCTTC	CASSSMAASGRISYNEQFF
TRBV27	TRBD2	TRBJ2-7	.	15	TGTGCCAGCAGTTTTGAGGGTGGGGGGGTCTACGAGCAGTACTTC	CASSFEGGGVYEQYF
TRBV10-1	.	TRBJ2-5	.	14	TGCGCCAGCAAGGAACAGGCCCACGGGGAGACCCAGTACTTC	CASKEQAHGETQYF
TRBV5-6	.	TRBJ2-2	.	14	TGTGCCAGCAGGAGTTTCGCGAACACCGGGGAGCTGTTTTTT	CASRSFANTGELFF
TRBV10-2	TRBD1	TRBJ2-7	once	14	TGCGCCAGCAGTGTGAGGACAGGGGGCTACGAGCAGTACTTC	CASSVRTGGYEQYF
TRBV27	TRBD2	TRBJ2-3	once	14	TGTGCCACGACCTCTAGCGGGAGCACAGATACGCAGTATTTT	CATTSSGSTDTQYF
TRBV4-1	.	TRBJ1-1	.	15	TGCGCCAGCAGCCAAGTTCCGGGAGAGAACACTGAAGCTTTCTTT	CASSQVPGENTEAFF
TRBV27	TRBD2	TRBJ2-7	.	14	TGTGCCAGCAGCGGGGGACTACGAGCCTACGAGCAGTACTTC	CASSGGLRAYEQYF
TRBV28	.	TRBJ2-7	.	15	TGTGCCAGCAGTATCACCGGGTCACAGGGATACGAGCAGTACTTC	CASSITGSQGYEQYF